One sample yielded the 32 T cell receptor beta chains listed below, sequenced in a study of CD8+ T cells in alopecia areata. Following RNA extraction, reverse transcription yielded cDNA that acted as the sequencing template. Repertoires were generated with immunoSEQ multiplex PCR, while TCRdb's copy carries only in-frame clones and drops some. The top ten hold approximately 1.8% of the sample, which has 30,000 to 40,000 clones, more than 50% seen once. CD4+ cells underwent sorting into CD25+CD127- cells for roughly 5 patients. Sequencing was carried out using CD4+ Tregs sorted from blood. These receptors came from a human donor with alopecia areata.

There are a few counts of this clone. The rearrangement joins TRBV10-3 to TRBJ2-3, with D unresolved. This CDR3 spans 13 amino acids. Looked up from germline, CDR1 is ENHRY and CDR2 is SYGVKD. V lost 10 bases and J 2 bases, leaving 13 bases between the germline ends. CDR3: CATRIYDTDTQYF. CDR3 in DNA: TGTGCCACCCGCATCTACGACACAGATACGCAGTATTTT.

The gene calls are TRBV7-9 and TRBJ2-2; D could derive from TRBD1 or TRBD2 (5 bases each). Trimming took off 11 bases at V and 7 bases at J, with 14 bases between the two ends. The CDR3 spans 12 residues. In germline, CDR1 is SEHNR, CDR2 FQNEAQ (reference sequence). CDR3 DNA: TGTGCCCACGGGGCCAGCGGCGGGGAGCTGTTTTTT. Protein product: CAHGASGGELFF.

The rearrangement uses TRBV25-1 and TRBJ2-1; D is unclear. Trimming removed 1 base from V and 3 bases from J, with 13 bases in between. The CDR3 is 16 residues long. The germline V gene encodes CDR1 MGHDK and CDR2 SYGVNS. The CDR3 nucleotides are TGTGCCAGCAGTGAATCGATTGGGCAGCACTACAATGAGCAGTTCTTC. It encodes CASSESIGQHYNEQFF.

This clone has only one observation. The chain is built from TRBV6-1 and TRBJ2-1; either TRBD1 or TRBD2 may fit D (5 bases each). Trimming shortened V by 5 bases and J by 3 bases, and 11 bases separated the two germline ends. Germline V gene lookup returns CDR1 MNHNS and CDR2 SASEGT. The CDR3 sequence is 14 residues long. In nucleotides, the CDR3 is TGTGCCAGCAGTTTAGGGACCAACTACAATGAGCAGTTCTTC. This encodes CASSLGTNYNEQFF.

The CDR3 bases are TGCGCCAGCAGCCCTGAGGACGGTTCTAATGAAAAACTGTTTTTT. Amino acids: CASSPEDGSNEKLFF. The chain uses TRBV4-1 and TRBJ1-4, with D unclear. V gave up 4 bases and J gave up 3 bases, with 12 bases separating them. This CDR3 region has 15 residues. Germline V gives CDR1 MGHRA, CDR2 YSYEKL.

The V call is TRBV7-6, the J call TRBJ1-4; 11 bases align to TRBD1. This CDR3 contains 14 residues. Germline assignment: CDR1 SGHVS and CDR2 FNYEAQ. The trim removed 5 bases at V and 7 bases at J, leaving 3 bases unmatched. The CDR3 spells CASSPGTGGEKLFF. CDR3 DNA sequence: TGTGCCAGCAGCCCCGGGACAGGGGGTGAAAAACTGTTTTTT.

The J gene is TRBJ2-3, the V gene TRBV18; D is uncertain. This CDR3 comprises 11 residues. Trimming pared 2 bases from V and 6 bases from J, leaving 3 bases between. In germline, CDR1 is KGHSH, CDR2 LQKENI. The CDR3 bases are TGTGCCAGCTCACCAGTGGATACGCAGTATTTT. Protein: CASSPVDTQYF.

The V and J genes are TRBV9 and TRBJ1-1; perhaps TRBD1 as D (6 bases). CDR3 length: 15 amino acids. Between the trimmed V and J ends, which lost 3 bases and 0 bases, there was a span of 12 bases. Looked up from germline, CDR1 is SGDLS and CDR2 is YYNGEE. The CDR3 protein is CASSAKDSMNTEAFF. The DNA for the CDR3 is TGTGCCAGCAGCGCGAAGGACAGCATGAACACTGAAGCTTTCTTT. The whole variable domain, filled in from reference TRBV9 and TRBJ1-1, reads DSGVTQTPKHLITATGQRVTLRCSPRSGDLSVYWYQQSLDQGLQFLIQYYNGEERAKGNILERFSAQQFPDLHSELNLSSLELGDSALYFCASSAKDSMNTEAFFGQGTRLTVV.

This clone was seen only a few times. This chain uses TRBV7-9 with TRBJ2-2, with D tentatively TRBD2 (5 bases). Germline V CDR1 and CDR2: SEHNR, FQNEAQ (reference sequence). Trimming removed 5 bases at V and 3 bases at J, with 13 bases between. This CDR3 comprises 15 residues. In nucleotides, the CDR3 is TGTGCCAGCAGCCGATGGACTCCTGACACCGGGGAGCTGTTTTTT. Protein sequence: CASSRWTPDTGELFF.

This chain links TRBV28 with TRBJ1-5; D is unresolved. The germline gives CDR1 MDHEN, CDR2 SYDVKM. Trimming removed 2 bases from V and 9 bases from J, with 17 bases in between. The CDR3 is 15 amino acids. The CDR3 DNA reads TGTGCCAGCAGTTTACAGGCCTTCACCCTTTGGCCCCAGCATTTT. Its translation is CASSLQAFTLWPQHF.

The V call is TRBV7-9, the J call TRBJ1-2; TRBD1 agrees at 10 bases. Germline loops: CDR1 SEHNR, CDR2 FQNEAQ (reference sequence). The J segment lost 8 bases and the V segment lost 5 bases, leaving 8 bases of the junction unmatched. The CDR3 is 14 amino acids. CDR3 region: CASSHRTGGDGYTF. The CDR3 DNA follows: TGTGCCAGCAGCCACCGGACAGGGGGAGACGGCTACACCTTC.

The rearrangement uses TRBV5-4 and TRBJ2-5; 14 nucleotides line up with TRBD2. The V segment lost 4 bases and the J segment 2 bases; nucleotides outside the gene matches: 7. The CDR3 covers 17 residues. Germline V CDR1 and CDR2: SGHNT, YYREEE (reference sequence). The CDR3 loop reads CASSQYRLAGGQETQYF. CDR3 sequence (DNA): TGTGCCAGCAGCCAATACCGACTAGCGGGGGGGCAAGAGACCCAGTACTTC.

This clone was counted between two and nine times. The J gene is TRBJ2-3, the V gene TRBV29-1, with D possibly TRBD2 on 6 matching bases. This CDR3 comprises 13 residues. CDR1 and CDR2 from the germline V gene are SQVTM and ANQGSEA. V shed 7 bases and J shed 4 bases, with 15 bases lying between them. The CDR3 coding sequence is TGCAGCGCCCCCACGGGGGTTGCAGATACGCAGTATTTT. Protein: CSAPTGVADTQYF.

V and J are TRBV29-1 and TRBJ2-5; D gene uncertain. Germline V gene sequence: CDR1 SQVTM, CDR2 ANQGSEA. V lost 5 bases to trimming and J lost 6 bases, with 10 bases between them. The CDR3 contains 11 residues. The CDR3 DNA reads TGCAGCGTTAAGGGTACGAAGACCCAGTACTTC. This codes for CSVKGTKTQYF.

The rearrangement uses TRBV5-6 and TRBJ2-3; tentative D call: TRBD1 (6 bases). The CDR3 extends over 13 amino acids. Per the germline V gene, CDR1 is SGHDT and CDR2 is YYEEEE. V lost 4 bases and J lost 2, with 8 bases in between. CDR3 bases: TGTGCCAGCAGCGGGGGACACACAGATACGCAGTATTTT. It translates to CASSGGHTDTQYF.

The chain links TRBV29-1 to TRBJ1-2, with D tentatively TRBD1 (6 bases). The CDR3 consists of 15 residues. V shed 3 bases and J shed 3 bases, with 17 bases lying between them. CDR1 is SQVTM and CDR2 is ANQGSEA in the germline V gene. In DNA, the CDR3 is TGCAGCGTTGAGGTACAGGGCGGGGTGTACTATGGCTACACCTTC. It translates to CSVEVQGGVYYGYTF.

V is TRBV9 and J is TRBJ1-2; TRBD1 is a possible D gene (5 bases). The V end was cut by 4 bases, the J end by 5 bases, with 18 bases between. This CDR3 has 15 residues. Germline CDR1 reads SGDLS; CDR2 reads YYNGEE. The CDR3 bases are TGTGCCAGCAGCCCTAAACCAGGGAGGGATTATGGCTACACCTTC. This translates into CASSPKPGRDYGYTF.

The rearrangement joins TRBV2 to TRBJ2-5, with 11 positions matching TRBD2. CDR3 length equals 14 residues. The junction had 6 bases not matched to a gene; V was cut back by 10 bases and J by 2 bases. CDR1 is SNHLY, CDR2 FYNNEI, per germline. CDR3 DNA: TGTGCCATCGGGCGGACTAGCGGGCAAGAGACCCAGTACTTC. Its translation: CAIGRTSGQETQYF.

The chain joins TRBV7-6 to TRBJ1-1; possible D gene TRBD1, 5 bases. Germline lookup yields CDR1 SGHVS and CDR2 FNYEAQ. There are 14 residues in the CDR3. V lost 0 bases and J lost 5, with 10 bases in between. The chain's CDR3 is CASSLAGQGTEAFF. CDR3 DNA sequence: TGTGCCAGCAGCTTAGCGGGTCAGGGTACTGAAGCTTTCTTT.

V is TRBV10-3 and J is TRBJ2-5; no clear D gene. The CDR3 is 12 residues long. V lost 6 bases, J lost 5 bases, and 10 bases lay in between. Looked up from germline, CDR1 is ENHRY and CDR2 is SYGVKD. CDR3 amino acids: CAISFDGETQYF. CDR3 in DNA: TGTGCCATCAGCTTCGATGGGGAGACCCAGTACTTC.

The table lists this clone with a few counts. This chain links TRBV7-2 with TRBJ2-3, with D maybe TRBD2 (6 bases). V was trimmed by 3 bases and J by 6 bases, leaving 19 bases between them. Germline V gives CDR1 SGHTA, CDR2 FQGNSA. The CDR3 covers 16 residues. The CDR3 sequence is CASSLVAGKGGDTQYF. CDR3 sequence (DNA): TGTGCCAGCAGCTTGGTCGCAGGGAAGGGAGGTGATACGCAGTATTTT.

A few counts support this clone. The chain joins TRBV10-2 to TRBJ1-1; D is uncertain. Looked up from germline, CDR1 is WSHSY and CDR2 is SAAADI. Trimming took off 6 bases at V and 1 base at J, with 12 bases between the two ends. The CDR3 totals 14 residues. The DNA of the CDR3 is TGCGCCAGCAGAGACCCTCGTTGGAACACTGAAGCTTTCTTT. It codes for CASRDPRWNTEAFF.

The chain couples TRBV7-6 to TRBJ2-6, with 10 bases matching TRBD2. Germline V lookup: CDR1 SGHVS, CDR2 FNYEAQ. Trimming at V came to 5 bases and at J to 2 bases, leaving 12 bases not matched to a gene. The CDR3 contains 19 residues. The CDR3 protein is CASSQAPGLARPGANVLTF. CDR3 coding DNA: TGTGCCAGCAGCCAGGCGCCGGGACTAGCGAGGCCTGGGGCCAACGTCCTGACTTTC.

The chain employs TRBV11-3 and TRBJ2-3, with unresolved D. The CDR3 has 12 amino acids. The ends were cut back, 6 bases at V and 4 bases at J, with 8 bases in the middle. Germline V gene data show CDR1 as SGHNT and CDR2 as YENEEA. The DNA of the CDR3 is TGTGCCAGCAGTAAGACACCAGATACGCAGTATTTT. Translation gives CASSKTPDTQYF.

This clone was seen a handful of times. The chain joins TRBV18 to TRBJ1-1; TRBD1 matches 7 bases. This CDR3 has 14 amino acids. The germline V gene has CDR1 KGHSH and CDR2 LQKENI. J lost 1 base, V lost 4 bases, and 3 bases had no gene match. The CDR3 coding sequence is TGTGCCAGCTCACGGGACAGACAGAACACTGAAGCTTTCTTT. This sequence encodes CASSRDRQNTEAFF.

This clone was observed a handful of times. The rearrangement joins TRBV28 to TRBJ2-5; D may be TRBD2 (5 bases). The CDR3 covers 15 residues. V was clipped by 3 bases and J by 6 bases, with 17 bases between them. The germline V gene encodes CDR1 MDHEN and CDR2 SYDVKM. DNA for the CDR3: TGTGCCAGCAGTTTTGCCAAAATCGGACTCAAGACCCAGTACTTC. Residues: CASSFAKIGLKTQYF.

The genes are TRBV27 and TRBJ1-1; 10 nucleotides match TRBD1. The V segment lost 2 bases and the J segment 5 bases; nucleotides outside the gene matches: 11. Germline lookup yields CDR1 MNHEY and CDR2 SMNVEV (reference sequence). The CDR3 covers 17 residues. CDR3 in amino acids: CASSLDVGTGVRTEAFF. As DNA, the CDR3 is TGTGCCAGCAGTTTAGACGTGGGGACAGGGGTACGAACTGAAGCTTTCTTT.

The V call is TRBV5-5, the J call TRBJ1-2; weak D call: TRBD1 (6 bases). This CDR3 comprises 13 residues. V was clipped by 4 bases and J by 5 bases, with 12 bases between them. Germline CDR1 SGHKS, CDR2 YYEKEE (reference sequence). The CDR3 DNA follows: TGTGCCAGCAGCCCCCCACAGGGTTATGGCTACACCTTC. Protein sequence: CASSPPQGYGYTF.

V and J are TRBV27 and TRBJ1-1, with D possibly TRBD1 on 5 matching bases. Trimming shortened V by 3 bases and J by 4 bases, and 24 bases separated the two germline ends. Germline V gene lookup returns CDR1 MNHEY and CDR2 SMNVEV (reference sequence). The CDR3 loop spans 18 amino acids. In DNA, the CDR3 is TGTGCCAGCAGTTTCGGTATAGGGGCAGGGCCCTCGCGCACTGAAGCTTTCTTT. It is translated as CASSFGIGAGPSRTEAFF.

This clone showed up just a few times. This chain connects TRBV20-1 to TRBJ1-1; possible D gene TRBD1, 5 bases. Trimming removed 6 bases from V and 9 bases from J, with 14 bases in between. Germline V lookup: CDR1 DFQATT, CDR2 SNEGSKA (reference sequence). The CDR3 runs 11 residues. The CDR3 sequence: CSALRAGQAFF. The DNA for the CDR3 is TGCAGTGCCCTTCGGGCAGGGCAAGCTTTCTTT.

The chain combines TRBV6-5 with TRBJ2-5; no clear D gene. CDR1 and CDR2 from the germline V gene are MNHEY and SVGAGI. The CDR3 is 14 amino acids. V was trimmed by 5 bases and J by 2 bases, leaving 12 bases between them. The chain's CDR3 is CASSPHWKQETQYF. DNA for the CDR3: TGTGCCAGCAGTCCCCACTGGAAACAAGAGACCCAGTACTTC.

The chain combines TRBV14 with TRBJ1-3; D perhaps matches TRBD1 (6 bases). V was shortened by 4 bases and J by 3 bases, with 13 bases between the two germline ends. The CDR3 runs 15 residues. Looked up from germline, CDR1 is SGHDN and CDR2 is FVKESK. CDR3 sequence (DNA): TGTGCCAGCAGCCGAGGGGGACTTTATGGAAACACCATATATTTT. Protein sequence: CASSRGGLYGNTIYF. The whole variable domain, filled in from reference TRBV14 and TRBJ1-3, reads EAGVTQFPSHSVIEKGQTVTLRCDPISGHDNLYWYRRVMGKEIKFLLHFVKESKQDESGMPNNRFLAERTGGTYSTLKVQPAELEDSGVYFCASSRGGLYGNTIYFGEGSWLTVV.